Below, one TCR beta chain is given with its context. The target antigen is unknown. The authors ran a second PCR of about 7 to 11 cycles using a sample-barcoded 5' primer and a J-beta primer mix. TCRdb reprocessed the 5' RACE reads via MiXCR and lists one record per CDR3 protein. The sample yields fewer than 1,000,000 distinct CDR3 sequences, 35% to 50% seen once. The data belong to a study of blood T cells in healthy people across ages. Study results and caveats: Unknown donor CMV status possibly confounded expanded clonotype changes. Older individuals had lower TCR beta diversity per million T cells (the decline was roughly linear).

CDR3 length: 14 amino acids. The V and J ends lost 6 bases and 1 base respectively, with 12 bases between them. Germline V gene data show CDR1 as MNHEY and CDR2 as SVGEGT. Every donor provided roughly 10 milliliters of peripheral blood. This receptor was obtained from a man older than 75 in good health. Material: blood. The chain combines TRBV6-2 or TRBV6-3 with TRBJ2-5, with D uncertain. Written as DNA, the CDR3 is TGTGCCAGCAGGCGCCCAGCTCTCCAAGAGACCCAGTACTTC. Amino acids: CASRRPALQETQYF.